Below are 18 T cell receptor beta chains sequenced from a single sample in a study of OX40 agonist ivuxolimab in advanced cancers. Clones were sequenced by immunoSEQ multiplex PCR, and TCRdb holds only the in-frame ones, with some missing. The table has more than 45,000 clones, over 75% seen once; the top ten hold roughly 3.7%. The material was CD4+ or CD8+ T cells sorted from blood, obtained in a trial of the OX40 agonist ivuxolimab. These receptors were obtained from an adult with an advanced solid tumor such as melanoma, head and neck, liver or kidney cancer.

The chain joins TRBV2 to TRBJ1-5, with a possible D match to TRBD1 (5 bases). Trimming removed 5 bases from V and 7 bases from J, with 12 bases in between. Germline V gives CDR1 SNHLY, CDR2 FYNNEI. CDR3 length: 13 residues. CDR3 bases: TGTGCCAGCAGTACGGGTCACAGGCAGCCCCAGCATTTT. Translation gives CASSTGHRQPQHF. The full variable domain, with the rest looked up from reference TRBV2 and TRBJ1-5, is EPEVTQTPSHQVTQMGQEVILRCVPISNHLYFYWYRQILGQKVEFLVSFYNNEISEKSEIFDDQFSVERPDGSNFTLKIRSTKLEDSAMYFCASSTGHRQPQHFGDGTRLSIL.

In this sample, this clone turned up once. This CDR3 is CASRIRDTTRSPLHF. CDR3 DNA: TGTGCCAGCAGGATCCGGGACACCACCAGATCACCCCTCCACTTT. V is TRBV28 and J is TRBJ1-6; D is possibly TRBD1 (6 bases). Trimming cost V 6 bases and J 10 bases, with 19 bases left between them. The CDR3 extends over 15 amino acids. The germline V gene has CDR1 MDHEN and CDR2 SYDVKM.

The chain recombines TRBV19 with TRBJ1-2; D remains ambiguous. CDR1 is LNHDA and CDR2 is SQIVND in the germline V gene (reference sequence). Trimming pared 7 bases from V and 8 bases from J, leaving 20 bases between. This CDR3 comprises 14 residues. The CDR3: CASTNRREGYGYTF. CDR3 sequence (DNA): TGTGCCAGTACTAATCGTCGCGAGGGCTACGGCTACACCTTC.

The chain is built from TRBV20-1 and TRBJ2-7, with D maybe TRBD1 (5 bases). Germline lookup yields CDR1 DFQATT and CDR2 SNEGSKA (reference sequence). This CDR3 spans 11 amino acids. Trimming shortened V by 7 bases and J by 1 base, and 8 bases separated the two germline ends. The CDR3, as DNA: TGCAGTGGGACACCTTCCTACGAGCAGTACTTC. Translating gives CSGTPSYEQYF.

This chain joins TRBV6-5 and TRBJ2-7, with D perhaps TRBD2 (5 bases). The CDR3 totals 15 residues. CDR1 is MNHEY, CDR2 SVGAGI, per germline. The ends were cut back, 4 bases at V and 4 bases at J, with 17 bases in the middle. The chain's CDR3 is CASSSGLASKYEQYF. For the CDR3, the DNA is TGTGCCAGCAGTTCCGGGTTGGCTAGCAAATACGAGCAGTACTTC.

This chain connects TRBV7-2 to TRBJ2-5; possible D gene TRBD1, 6 bases. The germline V gene encodes CDR1 SGHTA and CDR2 FQGNSA. V lost 3 bases and J 3 bases, leaving 11 bases between the germline ends. The CDR3 consists of 14 residues. CDR3 in amino acids: CASSFGQIKETQYF. The CDR3 region has the DNA TGTGCCAGCAGCTTCGGACAGATCAAAGAGACCCAGTACTTC.

The chain links TRBV5-4 to TRBJ2-5; 13 bases map to TRBD2. The tail of the sequence fits TRBJ2-7 better, so the J call may be wrong. This CDR3 comprises 14 residues. Germline V gives CDR1 SGHNT, CDR2 YYREEE (reference sequence). The CDR3, as DNA: TGTGCCAGCAGCTCCGGACTAGCGGGAGACGAGCAGTACTTC. It is translated as CASSSGLAGDEQYF.

This clone was seen once. This specimen includes other DNA sequences encoding the same CDR3. This chain joins TRBV5-6 and TRBJ2-5; 11 nucleotides align to TRBD2. Losses at the gene ends were 2 bases for V and 5 bases for J; bases not matched to a gene: 5. The germline V gene has CDR1 SGHDT and CDR2 YYEEEE. CDR3 length equals 15 residues. The CDR3, as DNA: TGTGCCAGCAGCTTATTAGCGGGAGGGGGGGAGACCCAGTACTTC. It encodes CASSLLAGGGETQYF. The full variable domain, with the rest looked up from reference TRBV5-6 and TRBJ2-5, is DAGVTQSPTHLIKTRGQQVTLRCSPKSGHDTVSWYQQALGQGPQFIFQYYEEEERQRGNFPDRFSGHQFPNYSSELNVNALLLGDSALYLCASSLLAGGGETQYFGPGTRLLVL.

This chain links TRBV2 with TRBJ2-7; TRBD2 matches 14 bases. CDR3 length: 15 residues. The J segment lost 5 bases and the V segment lost 6 bases, leaving 6 bases of the junction unmatched. The germline V gene encodes CDR1 SNHLY and CDR2 FYNNEI. The CDR3 DNA is TGTGCCAGCAGGGGGACTAGCGGGAGTTTTAACGAGCAGTACTTC. Translation gives CASRGTSGSFNEQYF.

The rearrangement joins TRBV5-1 to TRBJ2-7; D possibly corresponds to TRBD1 (6 bases). This CDR3 comprises 15 residues. Germline-derived CDR1 and CDR2 are SGHRS and YFSETQ. Trimming removed 0 bases from V and 3 bases from J, with 13 bases in between. CDR3 residues: CASSLAGGQNYEQYF. CDR3 coding DNA: TGCGCCAGCAGCTTGGCCGGAGGACAGAACTACGAGCAGTACTTC. The full variable domain, with the rest looked up from reference TRBV5-1 and TRBJ2-7, is KAGVTQTPRYLIKTRGQQVTLSCSPISGHRSVSWYQQTPGQGLQFLFEYFSETQRNKGNFPGRFSGRQFSNSRSEMNVSTLELGDSALYLCASSLAGGQNYEQYFGPGTRLTVT.

This chain connects TRBV18 to TRBJ2-7; D possibly corresponds to TRBD1 (6 bases). The CDR3 sequence is 15 residues long. The germline gives CDR1 KGHSH, CDR2 LQKENI. Trimming took off 3 bases at V and 0 bases at J, with 12 bases between the two ends. Written as DNA, the CDR3 is TGTGCCAGCTCACCGTCAACAGGGAGCTCCTACGAGCAGTACTTC. It specifies CASSPSTGSSYEQYF.

This clone was recorded a few times. The rearrangement links TRBV29-1 to TRBJ1-1, with D unclear. Germline assignment: CDR1 SQVTM and CDR2 ANQGSEA. V lost 4 bases to trimming and J lost 0 bases, with 9 bases between them. The CDR3 has 13 residues. CDR3 residues: CSVASTVNTEAFF. The DNA for the CDR3 is TGCAGCGTTGCCAGCACAGTGAACACTGAAGCTTTCTTT. Together with reference TRBV29-1 and TRBJ1-1, the CDR3 gives the full variable domain: SAVISQKPSRDICQRGTSLTIQCQVDSQVTMMFWYRQQPGQSLTLIATANQGSEATYESGFVIDKFPISRPNLTFSTLTVSNMSPEDSSIYLCSVASTVNTEAFFGQGTRLTVV.

The V and J genes are TRBV7-9 and TRBJ2-3, with TRBD2 identical over 12 bases. The CDR3 sequence is 15 residues long. Germline V gives CDR1 SEHNR, CDR2 FQNEAQ (reference sequence). V gave up 3 bases and J gave up 4 bases; unmatched junction bases: 2. The CDR3 sequence is CASSLTSGRPDTQYF. In DNA form, the CDR3 reads TGTGCCAGCAGCTTGACTAGCGGGAGACCAGATACGCAGTATTTT. The full variable domain, rest sourced from reference TRBV7-9 and TRBJ2-3, is DTGVSQNPRHKITKRGQNVTFRCDPISEHNRLYWYRQTLGQGPEFLTYFQNEAQLEKSRLLSDRFSAERPKGSFSTLEIQRTEQGDSAMYLCASSLTSGRPDTQYFGPGTRLTVL.

The gene calls are TRBV2 and TRBJ1-5; D gene ambiguous. CDR3 length: 15 amino acids. Trimming stripped 2 bases from V and 3 bases from J, with 11 bases between. Germline assignment: CDR1 SNHLY and CDR2 FYNNEI. The CDR3 loop is CASSEWGRINQPQHF. CDR3 nucleotide sequence: TGTGCCAGCAGTGAATGGGGAAGGATCAATCAGCCCCAGCATTTT. Looking up the rest from reference TRBV2 and TRBJ1-5 gives the full variable domain: EPEVTQTPSHQVTQMGQEVILRCVPISNHLYFYWYRQILGQKVEFLVSFYNNEISEKSEIFDDQFSVERPDGSNFTLKIRSTKLEDSAMYFCASSEWGRINQPQHFGDGTRLSIL.

This clone appeared once. This chain joins TRBV28 and TRBJ1-3; no definite D call. Trimming shortened V by 4 bases and J by 10 bases, and 8 bases separated the two germline ends. CDR1 and CDR2 (germline): MDHEN, SYDVKM. This CDR3 is built from 11 residues. This CDR3 is CASSSRVTIYF. Written as DNA, the CDR3 is TGTGCCAGCAGTTCCCGGGTAACCATATATTTT.

The table lists this clone with a few counts. The chain joins TRBV2 to TRBJ1-5; D remains unclear. V was clipped by 1 base and J by 2 bases, with 12 bases between them. The germline CDR1 and CDR2 sequences are SNHLY and FYNNEI. This CDR3 is built from 16 residues. The CDR3 nucleotides read TGTGCCAGCAGTGAAGGGGTGGCTGGCGGCAATCAGCCCCAGCATTTT. Its protein product is CASSEGVAGGNQPQHF.

This chain uses TRBV27 with TRBJ1-5; 7 bases line up with TRBD1. The CDR3 loop spans 16 amino acids. Unmatched junction bases numbered 10, after V lost 5 bases and J lost 3 bases. In germline, CDR1 is MNHEY, CDR2 SMNVEV (reference sequence). CDR3 in DNA: TGTGCCAGCAGTCCAACGGGACAGAAGGACAATCAGCCCCAGCATTTT. This translates into CASSPTGQKDNQPQHF.

The chain has TRBV29-1 and TRBJ2-1; D unresolved. The ends were cut back, 4 bases at V and 4 bases at J, with 14 bases in the middle. Germline V CDR1 and CDR2: SQVTM, ANQGSEA. The CDR3 has 14 amino acids. The CDR3 DNA is TGCAGCGTTGCGGTCCAGCAAATATACAATGAGCAGTTCTTC. It is translated as CSVAVQQIYNEQFF.